A single sample is the source of the 7 T cell receptor beta chains below, sequenced in a study of T cell repertoires in cytomegalovirus infection. A single record per CDR3 protein comes from TCRdb applying MiXCR to the reads. The sample shows fewer than 850,000 distinct CDR3 sequences, 29% of them seen only once. No antigens are known for them. This specimen was cultured CD8+ T cells from PBMCs, taken from culture after CMV antigen stimulation. These receptors all come from a human donor in good health (CMV status not recorded). Some clones in this sample may be carry-over from other donors' samples.

There are a few counts of this clonotype. The chain is built from TRBV27 and TRBJ2-3, with D unclear. Deletions cut 8 bases from V and 1 base from J, with 7 bases between. This CDR3 has 12 amino acids. CDR1 MNHEY and CDR2 SMNVEV come from the germline V gene (reference sequence). CDR3 protein: CASAPGTDTQYF. For the CDR3, the DNA is TGTGCCAGCGCTCCGGGCACAGATACGCAGTATTTT.

The V gene is TRBV5-4, the J gene TRBJ1-3; 7 bases are shared with TRBD1. The germline V gene encodes CDR1 SGHNT and CDR2 YYREEE (reference sequence). This CDR3 has 16 amino acids. Trimming removed 0 bases from V and 2 bases from J; junction bases left unmatched: 5. As DNA, the CDR3 is TGTGCCAGCAGCTTGGGTACGGGACAGCCTGGAAACACCATATATTTT. As protein: CASSLGTGQPGNTIYF.

This clonotype was counted a few times. The chain couples TRBV13 to TRBJ2-3, with 11 positions matching TRBD2. The V and J ends lost 5 bases and 2 bases, in that order; junction bases with no gene match: 9. Germline lookup yields CDR1 PRHDT and CDR2 FYEKMQ (reference sequence). The CDR3 extends over 17 amino acids. The CDR3 loop is CASSSTGTSGITDTQYF. In DNA form, the CDR3 reads TGTGCCAGCAGCAGTACCGGGACTAGCGGCATCACAGATACGCAGTATTTT. Variable domain in full (rest from reference TRBV13 and TRBJ2-3): AAGVIQSPRHLIKEKRETATLKCYPIPRHDTVYWYQQGPGQDPQFLISFYEKMQSDKGSIPDRFSAQQFSDYHSELNMSSLELGDSALYFCASSSTGTSGITDTQYFGPGTRLTVL.

A few counts support this clonotype. The rearrangement joins TRBV7-3 to TRBJ2-1, with a possible D match to TRBD2 (7 bases). V lost 1 base to trimming and J lost 5 bases, with 12 bases between them. The germline V gene encodes CDR1 SGHTA and CDR2 FQGTGA. The CDR3 is made up of 15 amino acids. The CDR3 DNA reads TGTGCCAGCAGCTTAATGGGGGGGCCCCACAATGAGCAGTTCTTC. Protein: CASSLMGGPHNEQFF.

The chain employs TRBV7-6 and TRBJ2-6; D not certain. Looked up from germline, CDR1 is SGHVS and CDR2 is FNYEAQ. The CDR3 is 15 residues long. Trimming shortened V by 6 bases and J by 3 bases, and 12 bases separated the two germline ends. The CDR3 region is CASRKEGFGANVLTF. CDR3 sequence (DNA): TGTGCCAGCAGGAAAGAAGGGTTTGGGGCCAACGTCCTGACTTTC.

In its sample, this clonotype was seen a few times. The rearrangement joins TRBV5-4 to TRBJ2-3; D gene uncertain. CDR1 and CDR2 (germline): SGHNT, YYREEE (reference sequence). V lost 2 bases and J lost 5, with 12 bases in between. The CDR3 has 14 amino acids. Written as DNA, the CDR3 is TGTGCCAGCAGCTTCGGACGCACCATAGATACGCAGTATTTT. Translating gives CASSFGRTIDTQYF.

This chain links TRBV19 with TRBJ2-5; the D is unclear. V was pared by 3 bases and J by 5 bases, with 7 bases between. CDR1 is LNHDA, CDR2 SQIVND, per germline (reference sequence). The CDR3 sequence is 12 residues long. The CDR3 region is CASSISWETQYF. The CDR3, as DNA: TGTGCCAGTAGTATCTCATGGGAGACCCAGTACTTC. Using reference TRBV19 and TRBJ2-5 for the parts outside the CDR3, the full variable domain is DGGITQSPKYLFRKEGQNVTLSCEQNLNHDAMYWYRQDPGQGLRLIYYSQIVNDFQKGDIAEGYSVSREKKESFPLTVTSAQKNPTAFYLCASSISWETQYFGPGTRLLVL.